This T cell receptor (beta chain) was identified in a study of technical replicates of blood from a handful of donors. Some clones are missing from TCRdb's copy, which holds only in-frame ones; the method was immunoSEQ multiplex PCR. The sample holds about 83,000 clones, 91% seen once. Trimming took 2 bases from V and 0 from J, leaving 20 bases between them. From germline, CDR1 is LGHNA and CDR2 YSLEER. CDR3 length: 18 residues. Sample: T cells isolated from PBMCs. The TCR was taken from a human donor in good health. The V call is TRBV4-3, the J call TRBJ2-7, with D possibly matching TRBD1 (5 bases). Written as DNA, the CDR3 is TGCGCCAGCAGCCAACTTTCCTTCAGGGATCCTTACTCCTACGAGCAGTACTTC. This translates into CASSQLSFRDPYSYEQYF.